These 7 T cell receptor beta chains share one sample of origin, sequenced in a study of CD8 T cells in Susac syndrome. RNA was extracted with the RNeasy kit, and a quantity of about 0.45 to 1 ug was reverse transcribed using random hexamers. Using its own MiXCR run on the immunoSEQ multiplex PCR reads, TCRdb lists one record per CDR3 protein. Among some 120,000 distinct CDR3 sequences, about 95% were seen once, and the ten largest hold around 0.12%. Material for sequencing was CD4+ T cells from PBMCs. The receptors come from a human donor with multiple sclerosis.

The chain carries TRBV7-9 and TRBJ2-7; 9 bases map to TRBD1. The CDR3 length is 16 residues. Germline values: CDR1 SEHNR, CDR2 FQNEAQ (reference sequence). With V trimmed by 5 bases and J by 1 base, 9 bases remained unmatched. In DNA, the CDR3 is TGTGCCAGCAGCCTGAAACCGGGACAGGGTTCCTACGAGCAGTACTTC. It encodes CASSLKPGQGSYEQYF.

The gene calls are TRBV6-6 and TRBJ2-7, with 7 positions matching TRBD2. After removal of 6 bases from V and 2 bases from J, the junction contained 10 bases not matched to a gene. Per germline, CDR1 MNHNY and CDR2 SVGAGI (reference sequence). This CDR3 comprises 15 residues. In nucleotides, the CDR3 is TGTGCCAGCAGCCCTGGACTAGTGGGGGCCTACGAGCAGTACTTC. It codes for CASSPGLVGAYEQYF.

J is TRBJ2-3 and V is TRBV5-1; D perhaps matches TRBD2 (6 bases). Deletions cut 3 bases from V and 0 bases from J, with 8 bases between. Germline V gene sequence: CDR1 SGHRS, CDR2 YFSETQ. CDR3 length: 14 amino acids. The CDR3 DNA follows: TGCGCCAGCAGCTGGGGGGTCAGCACAGATACGCAGTATTTT. This translates into CASSWGVSTDTQYF.

This rearrangement joins TRBV19 to TRBJ1-5, with TRBD1 as a possible D gene (6 bases). From germline, CDR1 is LNHDA and CDR2 SQIVND (reference sequence). This CDR3 spans 13 amino acids. The germline V and J ends were trimmed by 9 bases and 2 bases, with 11 bases remaining between them. CDR3 in amino acids: CASENRGNQPQHF. CDR3 DNA sequence: TGTGCCAGCGAAAACAGGGGCAATCAGCCCCAGCATTTT.

The chain employs TRBV4-2 and TRBJ2-1; TRBD2 is a possible D gene (5 bases). Per germline, CDR1 LGHNA and CDR2 YNFKEQ. V lost 2 bases to trimming and J lost 10 bases, with 12 bases between them. CDR3 length equals 13 residues. The CDR3 here is CASSQQLVREQFF. The CDR3 DNA follows: TGTGCCAGCAGCCAACAACTAGTTCGAGAGCAGTTCTTC.

The rearrangement joins TRBV20-1 to TRBJ1-3; D not certain. CDR1 DFQATT and CDR2 SNEGSKA come from the germline V gene (reference sequence). This CDR3 has 15 residues. Deletions cut 2 bases from V and 7 bases from J, with 18 bases between. The CDR3 nucleotides are TGCAGTGCTAGACCTGGCAGCCAGATCCGGAACACCATATATTTT. Translated: CSARPGSQIRNTIYF.

This clonotype was observed once. This chain links TRBV10-2 with TRBJ2-1; TRBD2 matches 7 bases. J was trimmed by 9 bases and V by 7 bases; bases with no gene match: 12. Germline V gene data show CDR1 as WSHSY and CDR2 as SAAADI. The CDR3 has 14 residues. In nucleotides, the CDR3 is TGCGCCAGCACCCCCAACTGGCGGGAGCCTGAGCAGTTCTTC. It translates to CASTPNWREPEQFF.